The clone carrying this T cell receptor beta chain was recorded once. The antigen is unknown. The data belong to a study of cytomegalovirus exposure and HLA in healthy donors. Overall study context: Inside one of the first data releases sat about 85 million unique TCRs taken from HLA-typed donors. Study conclusions and caveats: It was confirmed in vitro that a few of the CMV-associated chains were specific for CMV antigens. Associated with HLA alleles at 0.05 false discovery rate in a later analysis were 16,951 TCR beta sequences. From TCR beta sequences, most subjects' HLA-A and HLA-B alleles were reportedly predicted accurately.

The CDR3 is 16 residues long. Researchers ran the PCR with 60 Vbeta and 13 Jbeta primers. Sequencing used immunoSEQ multiplex PCR; TCRdb keeps in-frame clones, though not all of them. The table includes more than 95,000 clones, approximately 80% detected once. Sequenced sample: PBMCs. The TCR originated in a middle-aged man in good health and CMV-seronegative. V is TRBV21-1 and J is TRBJ2-5; the table's D call TRBD2 went unverified against the DNA. TRBV21-1 represents a pseudogene. The CDR3 loop is CASSKETQAAQETQYF. DNA of the CDR3: TGTGCCAGCAGCAAAGAGACCCAAGCGGCCCAAGAGACCCAGTACTTC.